This entry lists 6 T cell receptor beta chains sequenced from one sample in a study of regulatory T cells in long-lasting Graves disease. Time point: newly diagnosed GD, antithyroid drugs for less than 3 months. PBMC-derived RNA was used for the TCR library. Library construction for TCR beta used iRepertoire HTBI primers and Arm-PCR of CDR3 regions. Via MiXCR, TCRdb re-called the multiplex PCR reads, giving one row per CDR3 protein. Of 400,000 to 500,000 distinct CDR3 sequences detected, around 15% appear once; the ten largest clones hold roughly 15%. These same data were also listed under a study on T cells in Graves' hyperthyroidism and ophthalmopathy.

This material consisted of peripheral blood mononuclear cells (PBMCs), taken at new diagnosis, from a patient treated with antithyroid drugs. These receptor sequences come from a woman aged 45-60 years with Graves disease.

In this sample, this clonotype turned up a few times. This chain joins TRBV30 and TRBJ1-2; D remains ambiguous. Germline V CDR1 and CDR2: GTSNPN, SVGIG (reference sequence). There are 12 residues in the CDR3. Between the trimmed V and J ends, which lost 0 bases and 4 bases, there was a span of 6 bases. The CDR3 loop reads CAWSVPLYGYTF. Written as DNA, the CDR3 is TGTGCCTGGAGTGTACCCCTCTATGGCTACACCTTC.

In its sample, this clonotype was seen many times. The chain recombines TRBV6-1 with TRBJ2-3; the match to TRBD2 covers 13 bases. The V gene's germline CDR1 is MNHNS and CDR2 SASEGT. Losses at the gene ends were 0 bases for V and 0 bases for J; bases not matched to a gene: 6. This CDR3 is 19 amino acids long. CDR3 sequence reads: CASSEAGTSGKASTDTQYF. The CDR3 region has the DNA TGTGCCAGCAGTGAAGCTGGGACTAGCGGGAAAGCTAGCACAGATACGCAGTATTTT.

This clonotype was detected many times. The V and J genes are TRBV5-1 and TRBJ2-2, with 7 bases that match TRBD1. V was pared by 3 bases and J by 4 bases, with 9 bases of the junction left unmatched. Germline V gene data show CDR1 as SGHRS and CDR2 as YFSETQ. The CDR3 extends over 16 amino acids. CDR3 bases: TGCGCCAGCAGCTCGATTCACAGGGGCGCCACCGGGGAGCTGTTTTTT. Protein: CASSSIHRGATGELFF.

V and J are TRBV18 and TRBJ2-7; D might be TRBD1 (6 bases). Deletions cut 2 bases from V and 3 bases from J, with 8 bases between. CDR3 length: 13 amino acids. CDR1 and CDR2 (germline): KGHSH, LQKENI. The CDR3 nucleotides read TGTGCCAGCTCACCAAACAGGGTCTACGAGCAGTACTTC. It codes for CASSPNRVYEQYF.

Regarding this clonotype: This sequence may be a read error, since a much larger clone differs from it by one base. The final CDR3 position lacks the conserved phenylalanine or tryptophan, pointing to a likely read error. The rearrangement links TRBV5-4 to TRBJ2-3, with 10 nucleotides matching TRBD2. V trimming: 4 bases; J trimming: 6 bases; junction bases outside the gene matches: 20. In germline, CDR1 is SGHNT, CDR2 YYREEE (reference sequence). This CDR3 spans 19 amino acids. This CDR3 is CASSHDEPLSGRARDTQYL. CDR3 sequence (DNA): TGTGCCAGCAGCCATGATGAGCCGCTCAGCGGGAGGGCCAGGGATACGCAGTATCTT.

In this sample, this clonotype turned up many times. This chain joins TRBV28 and TRBJ1-2; D gene uncertain. The CDR3 has 13 amino acids. Trimming shortened V by 3 bases and J by 4 bases, and 9 bases separated the two germline ends. In germline, CDR1 is MDHEN, CDR2 SYDVKM. This chain's CDR3 is CASSFRELYGYTF. CDR3 bases: TGTGCCAGCAGTTTTCGGGAACTCTATGGCTACACCTTC.